These 25 T cell receptor beta chains originate from one sample sequenced in a study of T cell responses to AZD1222 COVID-19 vaccine. The assay was immunoSEQ multiplex PCR, and TCRdb's table has in-frame clones only and misses some. Altogether around 110,000 clones are present, 70% to 90% being singletons, with the ten largest covering approximately 9.6%. The material sequenced was peripheral blood, taken on day 0 of AZD1222 vaccination. Receptors were obtained from an adult in good health.

This chain joins TRBV28 and TRBJ2-7, with D hard to call. Germline V lookup: CDR1 MDHEN, CDR2 SYDVKM. This CDR3 has 12 residues. V was pared by 3 bases and J by 6 bases, with 9 bases between. CDR3 sequence: CASSFGVGEQYF. The CDR3 DNA follows: TGTGCCAGCAGTTTTGGGGTTGGCGAGCAGTACTTC.

The chain couples TRBV4-3 to TRBJ1-5; D is unclear. V dropped 1 base and J dropped 2 bases, with 6 bases sitting between them. Germline V gene sequence: CDR1 LGHNA, CDR2 YSLEER. There are 14 residues in the CDR3. The CDR3 loop is CASSQAAGNQPQHF. The CDR3 region has the DNA TGCGCCAGCAGCCAAGCGGCCGGCAATCAGCCCCAGCATTTT.

The chain combines TRBV28 with TRBJ1-2; a possible D gene is TRBD1 (5 bases). V lost 3 bases to trimming and J lost 4 bases, with 15 bases between them. CDR1 is MDHEN and CDR2 is SYDVKM in the germline V gene. The CDR3 has 15 amino acids. CDR3 sequence reads: CASSFPPGVSYGYTF. The CDR3, as DNA: TGTGCCAGCAGTTTCCCCCCGGGGGTTTCCTATGGCTACACCTTC.

DNA of the CDR3: TGCGCCAGCAGCTTTGAAGGCTACGAGCAGTACTTC. Residues: CASSFEGYEQYF. The chain uses TRBV5-1 and TRBJ2-7; no clear D. The CDR3 has 12 amino acids. Germline V gives CDR1 SGHRS, CDR2 YFSETQ. Trimming took off 2 bases at V and 3 bases at J, with 6 bases between the two ends.

The rearrangement joins TRBV18 to TRBJ2-7; D possibly corresponds to TRBD2 (6 bases). Germline CDR1 reads KGHSH; CDR2 reads LQKENI. The CDR3 covers 16 residues. Trimming stripped 2 bases from V and 1 base from J, with 15 bases between. The CDR3 sequence is CASSPGGVKLSYEQYF. The CDR3 DNA is TGTGCCAGCTCACCAGGAGGGGTAAAGCTATCCTACGAGCAGTACTTC.

The rearrangement uses TRBV5-6 and TRBJ2-7; D is possibly TRBD1 (8 bases). CDR1 and CDR2 (germline): SGHDT, YYEEEE. The CDR3 has 16 amino acids. V shed 2 bases and J shed 2 bases, with 17 bases lying between them. In nucleotides, the CDR3 is TGTGCCAGCAGCTTAGGACACAGGGGGGGGACCTACGAGCAGTACTTC. Its protein product is CASSLGHRGGTYEQYF.

The chain has TRBV7-2 and TRBJ2-1; TRBD1 or TRBD2 may be the D gene (6 bases each). Germline values: CDR1 SGHTA, CDR2 FQGNSA. Trimming took off 5 bases at V and 7 bases at J, with 21 bases between the two ends. This CDR3 has 16 amino acids. CDR3 DNA: TGTGCCAGCAGCCCACTGGGGGGCGCCGGGAATAATGAGCAGTTCTTC. Its protein is CASSPLGGAGNNEQFF.

The rearrangement joins TRBV18 to TRBJ1-6; TRBD1 matches at 7 bases. Losses at the gene ends were 1 base for V and 12 bases for J; bases not matched to a gene: 9. The CDR3 loop spans 15 amino acids. The germline V gene encodes CDR1 KGHSH and CDR2 LQKENI. Here the CDR3 DNA reads TGTGCCAGCTCACCACGTCAGACAGGGAATGGACCCCTCCACTTT. This translates into CASSPRQTGNGPLHF.

This chain connects TRBV10-3 to TRBJ2-7, with a tentative D call TRBD1 (6 bases). Trimming took 5 bases from V and 2 from J, leaving 10 bases between them. The CDR3 has 13 residues. Looked up from germline, CDR1 is ENHRY and CDR2 is SYGVKD. This chain's CDR3 is CAISPDRTYEQYF. CDR3 in DNA: TGTGCCATCAGTCCTGACAGGACCTACGAGCAGTACTTC.

The chain employs TRBV25-1 and TRBJ2-5; D might be TRBD1 (6 bases). CDR1 is MGHDK, CDR2 SYGVNS, per germline. The V end lost 1 base, the J end lost 5 bases, and 14 bases lay between the germline ends. The CDR3 extends over 15 amino acids. This CDR3 reads CASSELTGVPETQYF. CDR3 sequence (DNA): TGTGCCAGCAGTGAATTGACAGGCGTACCCGAGACCCAGTACTTC.

The chain has TRBV6-5 and TRBJ1-1; unclear D gene. The CDR3 extends over 11 amino acids. Germline V gene sequence: CDR1 MNHEY, CDR2 SVGAGI. V gave up 4 bases and J gave up 4 bases, with 4 bases separating them. CDR3 residues: CASSSVTEAFF. The CDR3 coding sequence is TGTGCCAGCAGTTCCGTCACTGAAGCTTTCTTT.

The chain uses TRBV7-2 and TRBJ1-4; tentatively, D is TRBD1 (5 bases). Trimming left V 5 bases short and J 3 bases short, with 16 bases between. The germline gives CDR1 SGHTA, CDR2 FQGNSA. This CDR3 is 16 amino acids long. The CDR3 coding sequence is TGTGCCAGCAGCCCCGGGGGATCTTCGGCTAATGAAAAACTGTTTTTT. The encoded protein is CASSPGGSSANEKLFF.

As for this clone: The junction differs from germline at one of its ends, possibly a read error. This chain uses TRBV6-1 with TRBJ2-3; unclear D gene. Germline CDR1 and CDR2: MNHNS and SASEGT. The CDR3 loop spans 14 amino acids. Written as DNA, the CDR3 is TGTGCCAGCAGTAAAGCAGACCCGGCAGATACGCAGTATTTT. Amino acid sequence: CASSKADPADTQYF.

The rearrangement joins TRBV28 to TRBJ1-5; 8 bases are a match to TRBD1. The J segment lost 3 bases and the V segment lost 8 bases, leaving 6 bases of the junction unmatched. The germline gives CDR1 MDHEN, CDR2 SYDVKM. The CDR3 spans 14 residues. CDR3 region: CASRQGTINQPQHF. CDR3 bases: TGTGCCAGCCGACAGGGGACGATCAATCAGCCCCAGCATTTT.

This chain uses TRBV7-3 with TRBJ2-4; D could derive from TRBD1 or TRBD2 (5 bases each). This CDR3 is built from 14 residues. The germline CDR1 and CDR2 sequences are SGHTA and FQGTGA. Trimming took off 2 bases at V and 6 bases at J, with 11 bases between the two ends. The CDR3 DNA is TGTGCCAGCAGCTTATTGGGTGGGGGAAACATTCAGTACTTC. This encodes CASSLLGGGNIQYF.

The chain carries TRBV21-1 and TRBJ1-1. TRBV21-1 is noted as a pseudogene. The CDR3 extends over 11 amino acids. CDR3 region: CASSKIRGAFF. CDR3 coding DNA: TGTGCCAGCAGCAAGATCCGTGGAGCTTTCTTT.

This chain uses TRBV19 with TRBJ1-5; D gene ambiguous. Trimming shortened V by 9 bases and J by 2 bases, and 11 bases separated the two germline ends. CDR3 length equals 13 residues. Germline CDR1 and CDR2: LNHDA and SQIVND (reference sequence). CDR3 sequence: CASLGGGNQPQHF. CDR3 sequence (DNA): TGTGCCAGCCTTGGTGGGGGCAATCAGCCCCAGCATTTT.

The genes are TRBV7-8 and TRBJ1-2; a weak D match, TRBD1 (5 bases). V dropped 1 base and J dropped 2 bases, with 11 bases sitting between them. Germline CDR1 SGHVS, CDR2 FQNEAQ. This CDR3 comprises 15 residues. CDR3 in amino acids: CASSLGIDRNYGYTF. CDR3 in DNA: TGTGCCAGCAGCTTAGGAATAGACAGAAACTATGGCTACACCTTC.

The genes are TRBV10-2 and TRBJ1-6; D is uncertain. The V end lost 6 bases, the J end lost 11 bases, and 14 bases lay between the germline ends. This CDR3 has 13 amino acids. The V gene's germline CDR1 is WSHSY and CDR2 SAAADI. This CDR3 is CASSGSLGPPLHF. The CDR3 region has the DNA TGCGCCAGCAGCGGCAGTCTTGGGCCACCCCTCCACTTT.

V is TRBV25-1 and J is TRBJ1-2; no clear D gene. This CDR3 comprises 14 residues. V lost 5 bases and J 0 bases, leaving 10 bases between the germline ends. The germline gives CDR1 MGHDK, CDR2 SYGVNS. CDR3 residues: CASSPLGANYGYTF. The CDR3 region has the DNA TGTGCCAGCAGTCCCTTGGGAGCTAACTATGGCTACACCTTC.

In DNA form, the CDR3 reads TGTGCCACCAGTGACCCCGGGACCGCAAGGGGGGAGACCCAGTACTTC. The encoded protein is CATSDPGTARGETQYF. The chain uses TRBV24-1 and TRBJ2-5; a possible D gene is TRBD1 (6 bases). The CDR3 covers 16 residues. Trimming shortened V by 4 bases and J by 5 bases, and 19 bases separated the two germline ends. In germline, CDR1 is KGHDR, CDR2 SFDVKD.

The chain combines TRBV11-2 with TRBJ2-7; D gene ambiguous. The CDR3 contains 14 residues. Looked up from germline, CDR1 is SGHAT and CDR2 is FQNNGV. V was trimmed by 3 bases and J by 2 bases, leaving 11 bases between them. The CDR3 is CASSFLGRPYEQYF. CDR3 sequence (DNA): TGTGCCAGCAGCTTTTTAGGGCGCCCCTACGAGCAGTACTTC.

The chain links TRBV28 to TRBJ2-2; TRBD2 aligns across 11 bases. The V gene's germline CDR1 is MDHEN and CDR2 SYDVKM. The length of the CDR3 is 16 residues. The V gene end was trimmed by 3 bases and the J gene end by 7 bases; junction bases not matched to a gene: 7. The CDR3 nucleotides are TGTGCCAGCAGTTTGCTAGCGGGAGGTTCGGGCGGGGAGCTGTTTTTT. This sequence encodes CASSLLAGGSGGELFF.

The chain has TRBV6-1 and TRBJ2-7, with 9 bases identical to TRBD2. The length of the CDR3 is 16 residues. Germline V lookup: CDR1 MNHNS, CDR2 SASEGT. Trimming at V came to 2 bases and at J to 3 bases, leaving 8 bases not matched to a gene. The CDR3 here is CASSESSSGSYYEQYF. The CDR3 coding sequence is TGTGCCAGCAGTGAATCGAGTAGCGGGAGCTACTACGAGCAGTACTTC.

The chain combines TRBV7-3 with TRBJ2-1; D unclear. Trimming pared 4 bases from V and 9 bases from J, leaving 13 bases between. Looked up from germline, CDR1 is SGHTA and CDR2 is FQGTGA. The CDR3 is 13 residues long. CDR3: CASSSTHTPEQFF. Written as DNA, the CDR3 is TGTGCCAGCAGCTCGACTCACACCCCTGAGCAGTTCTTC.